This T cell receptor (beta chain) was identified during a study of Ad26.COV2.S vaccination and SARS-CoV-2 variants. Study outcomes and limitations: CD8+ and CD4+ T cells specific for spike reportedly responded with substantial breadth after vaccination. The TCR-based breadth and depth measures might underestimate overall T cell responses.

The table came from immunoSEQ multiplex PCR; TCRdb's copy has only in-frame clones and leaves some out. Among 250,000 or so clones listed, approximately 90% were seen once. Comments on this clone: Its antigen is not identified.

Treatment here: some 20 received Ad26.COV2.S at low or high dose, single or two shots; roughly 5 received placebo; per-sample allocation not given. At day 63 after the first vaccine or placebo injection, samples were drawn. The germline CDR1 and CDR2 sequences are MDHEN and SYDVKM. This CDR3 comprises 14 residues. V was pared by 3 bases and J by 8 bases, with 8 bases of the junction left unmatched. Sequenced material: peripheral blood, taken in a trial of Ad26.COV2.S vaccine versus placebo. The receptor was derived from a person aged 18-65 years who received the Ad26.COV2.S COVID-19 vaccine or a placebo. The rearrangement joins TRBV28 to TRBJ1-2; 8 positions agree with TRBD1. The CDR3: CASSFAQGARGYTF. In nucleotides, the CDR3 is TGTGCCAGCAGTTTTGCCCAGGGGGCGCGGGGCTACACCTTC.